The T cell receptor (beta chain) under discussion was sequenced for a study of memory CD4+ T cells and cytomegalovirus serostatus. Germline assignment: CDR1 SGHNT and CDR2 YYREEE (reference sequence). This CDR3 has 15 residues. Losses at the gene ends were 4 bases for V and 5 bases for J; bases not matched to a gene: 10. The sort gate was single viable CD3+CD4+CD8-CD45RO+ cells for memory CD4+ T cells. This clone was seen only once. Some clones are missing from TCRdb's copy, which holds only in-frame ones; the method was immunoSEQ multiplex PCR. The repertoire holds 75,000 to 90,000 clones, approximately 80% seen once, with around 0.8% in the top ten.

The sequenced sample consisted of memory CD4+ T cells from blood. This sequence joins TRBV5-4 and TRBJ1-2; the match to TRBD1 covers 8 bases. The receptor was isolated from an adult in good health and CMV-seronegative. The DNA for the CDR3 is TGTGCCAGCAGCATTGACCAGGGGGCAGGGTATGGCTACACCTTC. Translation: CASSIDQGAGYGYTF.